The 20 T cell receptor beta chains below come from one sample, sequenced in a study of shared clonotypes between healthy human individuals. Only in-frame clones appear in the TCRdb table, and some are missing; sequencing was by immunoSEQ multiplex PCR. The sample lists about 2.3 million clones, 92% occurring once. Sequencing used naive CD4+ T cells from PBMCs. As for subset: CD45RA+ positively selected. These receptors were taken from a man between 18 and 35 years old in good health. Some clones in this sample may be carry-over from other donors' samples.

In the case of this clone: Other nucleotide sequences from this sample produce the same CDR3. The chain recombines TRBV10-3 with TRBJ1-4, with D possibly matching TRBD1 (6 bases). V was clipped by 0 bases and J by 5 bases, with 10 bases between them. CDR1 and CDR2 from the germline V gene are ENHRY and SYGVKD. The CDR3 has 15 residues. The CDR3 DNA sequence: TGTGCCATCAGTGAGTCGGGGGGGCAGAATGAAAAACTGTTTTTT. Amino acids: CAISESGGQNEKLFF.

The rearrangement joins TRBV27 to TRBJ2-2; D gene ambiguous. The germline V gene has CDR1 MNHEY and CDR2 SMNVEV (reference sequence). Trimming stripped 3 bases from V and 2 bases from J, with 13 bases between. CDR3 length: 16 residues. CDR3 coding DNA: TGTGCCAGCAGTTTCTTTGGAAGGGTCAACACCGGGGAGCTGTTTTTT. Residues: CASSFFGRVNTGELFF.

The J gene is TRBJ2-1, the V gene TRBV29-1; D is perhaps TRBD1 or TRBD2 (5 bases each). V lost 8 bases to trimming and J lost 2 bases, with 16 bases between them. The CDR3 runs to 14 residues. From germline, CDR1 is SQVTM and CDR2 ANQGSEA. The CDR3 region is CSTLRDVAYNEQFF. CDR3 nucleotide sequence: TGCAGCACCCTCCGGGACGTTGCCTACAATGAGCAGTTCTTC.

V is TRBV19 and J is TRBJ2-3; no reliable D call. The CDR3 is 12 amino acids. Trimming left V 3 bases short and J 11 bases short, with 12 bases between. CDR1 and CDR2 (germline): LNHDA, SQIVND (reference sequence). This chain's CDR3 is CASSIEASMQYF. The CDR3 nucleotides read TGTGCCAGTAGTATTGAAGCCTCTATGCAGTATTTT. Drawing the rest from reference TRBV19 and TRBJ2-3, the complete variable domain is DGGITQSPKYLFRKEGQNVTLSCEQNLNHDAMYWYRQDPGQGLRLIYYSQIVNDFQKGDIAEGYSVSREKKESFPLTVTSAQKNPTAFYLCASSIEASMQYFGPGTRLTVL.

CDR3 amino acids: CASSYTSVAGGELFF. CDR3 DNA: TGTGCCAGCAGCTACACCTCAGTGGCGGGCGGGGAGCTGTTTTTT. V and J are TRBV28 and TRBJ2-2; weak D call: TRBD2 (5 bases). CDR3 size: 15 residues. The germline V gene has CDR1 MDHEN and CDR2 SYDVKM. Trimming took off 6 bases at V and 7 bases at J, with 18 bases between the two ends.

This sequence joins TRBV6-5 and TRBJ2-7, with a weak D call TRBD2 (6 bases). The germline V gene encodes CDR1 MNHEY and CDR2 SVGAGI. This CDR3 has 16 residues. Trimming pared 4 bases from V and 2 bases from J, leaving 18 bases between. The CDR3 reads CASSWGTGTYAYEQYF. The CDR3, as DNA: TGTGCCAGCAGTTGGGGAACCGGGACTTATGCCTACGAGCAGTACTTC.

In nucleotides, the CDR3 is TGTGCCACCGGCGCCGGGACAGGGGTCTACGAGCAGTACTTC. This encodes CATGAGTGVYEQYF. V and J are TRBV27 and TRBJ2-7; 10 positions match TRBD1. V lost 10 bases to trimming and J lost 3 bases; unmatched junction nucleotides: 9. CDR1 is MNHEY and CDR2 is SMNVEV in the germline V gene (reference sequence). This CDR3 has 14 amino acids.

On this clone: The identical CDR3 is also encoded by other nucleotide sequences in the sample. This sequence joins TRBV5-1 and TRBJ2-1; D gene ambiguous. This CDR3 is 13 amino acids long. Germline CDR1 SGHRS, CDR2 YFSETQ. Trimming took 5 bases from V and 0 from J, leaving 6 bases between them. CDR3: CASRGGSYNEQFF. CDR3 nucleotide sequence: TGCGCCAGCAGGGGCGGCTCCTACAATGAGCAGTTCTTC.

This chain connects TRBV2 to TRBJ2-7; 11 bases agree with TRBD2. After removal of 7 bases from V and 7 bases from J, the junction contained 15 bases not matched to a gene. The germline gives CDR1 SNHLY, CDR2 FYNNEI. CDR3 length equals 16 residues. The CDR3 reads CASTPRTLAGGVEQYF. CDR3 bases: TGTGCCAGCACCCCCCGGACGCTAGCGGGAGGTGTAGAGCAGTACTTC.

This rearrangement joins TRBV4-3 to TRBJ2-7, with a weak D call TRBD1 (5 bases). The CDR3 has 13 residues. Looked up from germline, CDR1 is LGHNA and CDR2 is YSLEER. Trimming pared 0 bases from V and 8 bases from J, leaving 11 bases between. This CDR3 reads CASSQDLGRKQYF. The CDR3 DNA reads TGCGCCAGCAGCCAAGATCTGGGGCGCAAGCAGTACTTC.

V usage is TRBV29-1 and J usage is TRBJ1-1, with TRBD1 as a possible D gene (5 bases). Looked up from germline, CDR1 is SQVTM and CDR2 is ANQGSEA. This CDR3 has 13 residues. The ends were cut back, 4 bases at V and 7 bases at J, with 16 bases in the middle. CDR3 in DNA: TGCAGCGTTGCCGGGGACGGACGCCTTGAAGCTTTCTTT. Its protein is CSVAGDGRLEAFF.

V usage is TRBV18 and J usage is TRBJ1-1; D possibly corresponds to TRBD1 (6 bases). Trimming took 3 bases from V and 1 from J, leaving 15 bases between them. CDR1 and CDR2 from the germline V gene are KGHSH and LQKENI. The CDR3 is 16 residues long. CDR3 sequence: CASSPMSRGTNTEAFF. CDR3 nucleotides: TGTGCCAGCTCACCGATGTCGAGGGGGACGAACACTGAAGCTTTCTTT.

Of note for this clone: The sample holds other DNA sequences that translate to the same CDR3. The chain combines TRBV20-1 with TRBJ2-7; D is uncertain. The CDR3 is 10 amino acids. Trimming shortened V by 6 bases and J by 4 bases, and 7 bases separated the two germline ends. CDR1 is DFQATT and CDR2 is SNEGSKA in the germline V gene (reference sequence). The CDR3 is CSATDYEQYF. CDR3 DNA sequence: TGCAGTGCCACAGATTACGAGCAGTACTTC.

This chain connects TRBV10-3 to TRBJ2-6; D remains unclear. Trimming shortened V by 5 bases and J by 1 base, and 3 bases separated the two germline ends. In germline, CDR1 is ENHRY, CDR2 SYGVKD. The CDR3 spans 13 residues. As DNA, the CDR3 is TGTGCCATCAGTCCTTCTGGGGCCAACGTCCTGACTTTC. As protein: CAISPSGANVLTF.

The chain's CDR3 is CASSETGRDYGYTF. The CDR3 region has the DNA TGTGCCAGCAGCGAAACAGGTAGAGACTATGGCTACACCTTC. This chain connects TRBV2 to TRBJ1-2; weak D call: TRBD1 (5 bases). The V end was cut by 6 bases, the J end by 3 bases, with 14 bases between. CDR1 is SNHLY, CDR2 FYNNEI, per germline. This CDR3 region has 14 residues.

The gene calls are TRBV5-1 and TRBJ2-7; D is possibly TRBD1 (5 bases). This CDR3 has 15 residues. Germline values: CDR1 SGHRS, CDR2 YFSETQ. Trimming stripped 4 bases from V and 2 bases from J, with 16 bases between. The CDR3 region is CASSLQGRGTYEQYF. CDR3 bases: TGCGCCAGCAGCCTCCAGGGAAGGGGTACCTACGAGCAGTACTTC.

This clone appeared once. CDR3 loop: CASSGGTRRGEKLFF. CDR3 DNA: TGTGCCAGTAGTGGGGGCACTCGCCGCGGGGAAAAACTGTTTTTT. V gene TRBV19 combines with J gene TRBJ1-4; the D gene is possibly TRBD1 (6 bases). Germline V CDR1 and CDR2: LNHDA, SQIVND (reference sequence). The CDR3 is 15 residues long. V was shortened by 5 bases and J by 8 bases, with 18 bases between the two germline ends.

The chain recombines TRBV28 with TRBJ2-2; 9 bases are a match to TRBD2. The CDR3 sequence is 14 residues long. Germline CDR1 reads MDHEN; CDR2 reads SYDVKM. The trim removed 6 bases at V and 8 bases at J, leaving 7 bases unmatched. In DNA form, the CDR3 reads TGTGCCAGCAGCCGACTAGCGGCCTCGGGGGAGCTGTTTTTT. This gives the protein CASSRLAASGELFF.

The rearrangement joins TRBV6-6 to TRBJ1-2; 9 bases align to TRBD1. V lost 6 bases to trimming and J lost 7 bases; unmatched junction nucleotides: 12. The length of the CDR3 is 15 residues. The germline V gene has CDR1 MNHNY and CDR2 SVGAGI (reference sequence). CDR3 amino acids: CASRKPGQGVSGYTF. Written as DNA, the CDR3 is TGTGCCAGCAGAAAACCGGGACAGGGTGTCAGTGGCTACACCTTC.

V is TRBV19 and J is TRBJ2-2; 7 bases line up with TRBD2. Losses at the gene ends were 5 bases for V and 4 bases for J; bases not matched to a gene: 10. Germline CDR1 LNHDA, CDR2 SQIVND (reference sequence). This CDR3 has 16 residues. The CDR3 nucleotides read TGTGCCAGTAGTCCCCTGACGGGAGGTTCCACCGGGGAGCTGTTTTTT. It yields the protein CASSPLTGGSTGELFF. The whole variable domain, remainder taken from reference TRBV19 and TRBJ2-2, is DGGITQSPKYLFRKEGQNVTLSCEQNLNHDAMYWYRQDPGQGLRLIYYSQIVNDFQKGDIAEGYSVSREKKESFPLTVTSAQKNPTAFYLCASSPLTGGSTGELFFGEGSRLTVL.